This TCR beta chain is from a study of cytomegalovirus exposure and HLA in healthy donors. The count of this clone is one. PCR primers comprised 60 Vbeta and 13 Jbeta primers. Repertoires were generated with immunoSEQ multiplex PCR, while TCRdb's copy carries only in-frame clones and drops some. The table shows some 120,000 clones, with roughly 78% occurring only once. All the people who gave samples were healthy bone marrow donors. Germline V gene lookup returns CDR1 SGHVS and CDR2 FNYEAQ. V was shortened by 5 bases and J by 5 bases, with 10 bases between the two germline ends. This CDR3 has 13 residues.

This TCR was sampled from a man aged 25 to 40 in good health and CMV-seronegative. This rearrangement joins TRBV7-6 to TRBJ1-5; D is possibly TRBD1 (6 bases). The sequencing input was PBMCs. As DNA, the CDR3 is TGTGCCAGCAGCGCCAGACAGGATCAGCCCCAGCATTTT. Protein sequence: CASSARQDQPQHF.